This T cell receptor (beta chain) is from a study of beta chain features in type 1 diabetes. Across the study: Healthy donors and patients had similar age, gender and cell yields.

Reverse transcribing all isolated RNA meant expressed TCRB transcripts were sequenced. Sequencing was performed with immunoSEQ multiplex PCR; in TCRdb, only in-frame clones are kept and a portion is missing. The top ten clones hold 0.034% of a sample with 200,000 to 250,000 clones, 9% to 10% of them seen once. The CDR3 length is 16 residues. Germline values: CDR1 KGHSH, CDR2 LQKENI. The V end was cut by 3 bases, the J end by 1 base, with 15 bases between. The chain carries TRBV18 and TRBJ1-1; D remains unclear. The sequenced sample was naive CD4+ T cells from blood. The TCR was taken from a woman younger than 35 in good health. CDR3 protein: CASSPERGSTNTEAFF. Written as DNA, the CDR3 is TGTGCCAGCTCACCCGAGAGAGGGTCTACGAACACTGAAGCTTTCTTT.